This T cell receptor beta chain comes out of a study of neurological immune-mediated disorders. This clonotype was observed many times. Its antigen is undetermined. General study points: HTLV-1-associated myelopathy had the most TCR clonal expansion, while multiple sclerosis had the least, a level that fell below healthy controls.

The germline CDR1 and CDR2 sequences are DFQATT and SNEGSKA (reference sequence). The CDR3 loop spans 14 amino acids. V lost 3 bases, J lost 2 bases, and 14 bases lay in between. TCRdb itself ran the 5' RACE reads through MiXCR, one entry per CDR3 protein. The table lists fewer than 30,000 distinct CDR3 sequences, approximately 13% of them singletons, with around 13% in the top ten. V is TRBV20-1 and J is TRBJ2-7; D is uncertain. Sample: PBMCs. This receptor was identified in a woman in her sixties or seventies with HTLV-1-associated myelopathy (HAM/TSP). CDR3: CSASPKGAAYEQYF. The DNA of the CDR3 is TGCAGTGCTAGCCCTAAGGGCGCTGCCTACGAGCAGTACTTC.